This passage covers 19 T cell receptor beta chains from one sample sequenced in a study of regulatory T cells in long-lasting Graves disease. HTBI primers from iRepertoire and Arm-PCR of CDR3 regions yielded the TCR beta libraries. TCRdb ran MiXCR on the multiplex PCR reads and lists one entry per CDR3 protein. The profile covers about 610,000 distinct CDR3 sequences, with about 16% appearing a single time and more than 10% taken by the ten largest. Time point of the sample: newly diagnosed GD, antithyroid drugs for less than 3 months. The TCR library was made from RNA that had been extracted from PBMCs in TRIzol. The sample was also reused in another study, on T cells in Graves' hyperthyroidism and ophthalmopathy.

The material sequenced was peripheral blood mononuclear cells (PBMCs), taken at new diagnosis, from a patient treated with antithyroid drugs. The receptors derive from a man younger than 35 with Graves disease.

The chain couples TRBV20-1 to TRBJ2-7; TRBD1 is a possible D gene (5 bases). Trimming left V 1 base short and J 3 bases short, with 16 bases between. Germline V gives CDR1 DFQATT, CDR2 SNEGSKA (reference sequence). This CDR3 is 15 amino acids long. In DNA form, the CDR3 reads TGCAGTGCTAGAGTTCCTACAGGAGACTTCTACGAGCAGTACTTC. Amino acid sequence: CSARVPTGDFYEQYF.

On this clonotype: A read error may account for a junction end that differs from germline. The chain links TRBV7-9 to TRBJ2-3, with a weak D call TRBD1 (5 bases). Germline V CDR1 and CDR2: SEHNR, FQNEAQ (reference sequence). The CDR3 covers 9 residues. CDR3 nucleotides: TGCGCGACAGCAGATACGCAGTATTTT. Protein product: CATADTQYF.

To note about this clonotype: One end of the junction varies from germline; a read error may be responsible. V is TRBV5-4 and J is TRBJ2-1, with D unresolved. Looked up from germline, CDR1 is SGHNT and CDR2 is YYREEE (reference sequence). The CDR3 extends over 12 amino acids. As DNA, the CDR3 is TGTGCCAGCAGCGCCGAAGGACCAGAGCGGTTCTTC. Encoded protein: CASSAEGPERFF.

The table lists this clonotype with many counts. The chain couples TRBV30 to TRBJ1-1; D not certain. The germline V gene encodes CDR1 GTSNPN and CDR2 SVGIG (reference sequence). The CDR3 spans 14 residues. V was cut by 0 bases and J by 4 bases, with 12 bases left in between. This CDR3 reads CAWSVRDYFTEAFF. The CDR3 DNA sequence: TGTGCCTGGAGTGTCCGGGATTATTTCACTGAAGCTTTCTTT.

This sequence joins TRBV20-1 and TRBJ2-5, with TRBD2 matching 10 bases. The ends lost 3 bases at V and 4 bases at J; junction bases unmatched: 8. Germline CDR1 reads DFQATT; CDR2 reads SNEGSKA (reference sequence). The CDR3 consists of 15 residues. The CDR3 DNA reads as TGCAGTGCTAGGAGGGGGACTAGCGTCGGAGAGACCCAGTACTTC. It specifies CSARRGTSVGETQYF.

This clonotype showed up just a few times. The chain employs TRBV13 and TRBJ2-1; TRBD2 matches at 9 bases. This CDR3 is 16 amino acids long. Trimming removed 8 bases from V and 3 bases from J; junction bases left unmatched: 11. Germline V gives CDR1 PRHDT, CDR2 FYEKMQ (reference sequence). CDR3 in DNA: TGTGCCAGCGCCAAAGTCCCTAGCGGGGACTACAATGAGCAGTTCTTC. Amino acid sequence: CASAKVPSGDYNEQFF.

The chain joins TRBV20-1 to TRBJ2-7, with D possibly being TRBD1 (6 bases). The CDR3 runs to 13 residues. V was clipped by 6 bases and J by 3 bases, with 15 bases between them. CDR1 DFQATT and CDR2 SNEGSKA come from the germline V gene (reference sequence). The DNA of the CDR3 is TGCAGTGCGCCTAGTGACAGGAACTACGAGCAGTACTTC. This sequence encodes CSAPSDRNYEQYF.

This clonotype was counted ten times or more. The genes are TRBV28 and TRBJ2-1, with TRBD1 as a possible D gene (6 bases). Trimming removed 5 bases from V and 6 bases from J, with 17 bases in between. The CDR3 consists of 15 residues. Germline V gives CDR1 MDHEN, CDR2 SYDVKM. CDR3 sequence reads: CASSPQGSRLNEQFF. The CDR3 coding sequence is TGTGCCAGCAGTCCACAGGGCTCTCGACTCAATGAGCAGTTCTTC.

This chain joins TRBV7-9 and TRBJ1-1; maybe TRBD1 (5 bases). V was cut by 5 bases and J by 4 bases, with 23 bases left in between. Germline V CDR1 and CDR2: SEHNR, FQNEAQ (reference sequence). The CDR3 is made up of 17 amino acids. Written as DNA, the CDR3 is TGTGCCAGCAGCCCTCCCTTGGGGGGGGTAGGTGGCACTGAAGCTTTCTTT. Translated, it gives CASSPPLGGVGGTEAFF.

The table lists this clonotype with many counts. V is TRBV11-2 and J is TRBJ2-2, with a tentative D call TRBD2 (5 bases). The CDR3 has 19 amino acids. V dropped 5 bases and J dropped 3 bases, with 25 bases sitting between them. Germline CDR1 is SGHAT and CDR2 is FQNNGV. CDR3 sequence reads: CASSPPLGDSIGYTGELFF. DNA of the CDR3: TGTGCCAGCAGCCCCCCCCTCGGGGATAGTATTGGGTACACCGGGGAGCTGTTTTTT.

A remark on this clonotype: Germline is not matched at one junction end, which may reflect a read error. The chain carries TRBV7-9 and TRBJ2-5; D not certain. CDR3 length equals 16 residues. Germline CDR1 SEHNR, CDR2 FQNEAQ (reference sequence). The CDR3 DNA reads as TGTGCCAGCAGCTACCCCCAGGCTTTGTACCAAGAGACCCAGTGCTTC. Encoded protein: CASSYPQALYQETQCF.

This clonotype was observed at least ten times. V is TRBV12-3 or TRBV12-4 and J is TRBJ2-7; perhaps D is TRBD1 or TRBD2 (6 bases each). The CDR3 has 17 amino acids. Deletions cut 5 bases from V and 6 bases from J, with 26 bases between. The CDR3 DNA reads TGTGCCAGCAGTCTCCGGGGGCGAAATCCACAGAATAGCGAGCAGTACTTC. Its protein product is CASSLRGRNPQNSEQYF.

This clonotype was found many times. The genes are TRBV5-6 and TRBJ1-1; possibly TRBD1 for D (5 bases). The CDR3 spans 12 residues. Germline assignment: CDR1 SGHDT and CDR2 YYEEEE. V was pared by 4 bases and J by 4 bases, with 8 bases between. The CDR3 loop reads CASSLDTTEAFF. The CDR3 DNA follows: TGTGCCAGCAGCCTGGACACCACTGAAGCTTTCTTT. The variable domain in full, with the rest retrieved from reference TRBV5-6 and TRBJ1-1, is DAGVTQSPTHLIKTRGQQVTLRCSPKSGHDTVSWYQQALGQGPQFIFQYYEEEERQRGNFPDRFSGHQFPNYSSELNVNALLLGDSALYLCASSLDTTEAFFGQGTRLTVV.

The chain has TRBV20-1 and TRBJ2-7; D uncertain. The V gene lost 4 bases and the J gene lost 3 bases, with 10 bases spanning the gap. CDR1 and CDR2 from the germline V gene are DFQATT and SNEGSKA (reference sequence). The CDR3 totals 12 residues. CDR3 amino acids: CSAKGMDYEQYF. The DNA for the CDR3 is TGCAGTGCTAAAGGGATGGACTACGAGCAGTACTTC.

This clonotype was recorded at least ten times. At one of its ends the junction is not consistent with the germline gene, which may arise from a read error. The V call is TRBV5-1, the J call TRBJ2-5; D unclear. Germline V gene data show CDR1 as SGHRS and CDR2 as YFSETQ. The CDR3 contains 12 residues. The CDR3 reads CASSLTQETQYF. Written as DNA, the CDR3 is TGTGCCAGCAGCCTGACCCAAGAGACCCAGTACTTC.

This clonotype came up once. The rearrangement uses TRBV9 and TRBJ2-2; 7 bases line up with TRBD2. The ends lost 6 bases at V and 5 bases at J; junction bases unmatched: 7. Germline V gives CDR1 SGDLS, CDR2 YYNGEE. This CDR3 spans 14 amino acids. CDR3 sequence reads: CASNVGGITGELFF. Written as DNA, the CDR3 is TGTGCCAGCAACGTGGGAGGGATAACCGGGGAGCTGTTTTTT. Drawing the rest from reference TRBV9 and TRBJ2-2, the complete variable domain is DSGVTQTPKHLITATGQRVTLRCSPRSGDLSVYWYQQSLDQGLQFLIQYYNGEERAKGNILERFSAQQFPDLHSELNLSSLELGDSALYFCASNVGGITGELFFGEGSRLTVL.

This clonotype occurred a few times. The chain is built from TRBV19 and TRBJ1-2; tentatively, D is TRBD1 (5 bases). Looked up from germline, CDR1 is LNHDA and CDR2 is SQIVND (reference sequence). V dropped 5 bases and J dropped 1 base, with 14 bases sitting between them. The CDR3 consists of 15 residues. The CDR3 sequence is CASSVGTGNNYGYTF. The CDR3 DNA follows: TGTGCCAGTAGTGTGGGGACTGGAAATAACTATGGCTACACCTTC.

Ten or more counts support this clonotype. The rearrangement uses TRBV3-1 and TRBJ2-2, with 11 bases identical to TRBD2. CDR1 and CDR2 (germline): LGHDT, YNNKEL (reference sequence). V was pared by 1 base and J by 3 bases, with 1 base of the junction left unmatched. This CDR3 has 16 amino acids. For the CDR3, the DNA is TGTGCCAGCAGCCAAGTACTAGCGGGAGACACCGGGGAGCTGTTTTTT. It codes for CASSQVLAGDTGELFF. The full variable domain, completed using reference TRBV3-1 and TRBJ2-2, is DTAVSQTPKYLVTQMGNDKSIKCEQNLGHDTMYWYKQDSKKFLKIMFSYNNKELIINETVPNRFSPKSPDKAHLNLHINSLELGDSAVYFCASSQVLAGDTGELFFGEGSRLTVL.

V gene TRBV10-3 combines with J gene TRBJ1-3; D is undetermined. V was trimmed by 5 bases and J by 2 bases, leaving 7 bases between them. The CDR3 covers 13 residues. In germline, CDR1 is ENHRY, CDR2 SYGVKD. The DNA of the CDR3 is TGTGCCATCAGTCCCTCACCTGGAAACACCATATATTTT. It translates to CAISPSPGNTIYF.